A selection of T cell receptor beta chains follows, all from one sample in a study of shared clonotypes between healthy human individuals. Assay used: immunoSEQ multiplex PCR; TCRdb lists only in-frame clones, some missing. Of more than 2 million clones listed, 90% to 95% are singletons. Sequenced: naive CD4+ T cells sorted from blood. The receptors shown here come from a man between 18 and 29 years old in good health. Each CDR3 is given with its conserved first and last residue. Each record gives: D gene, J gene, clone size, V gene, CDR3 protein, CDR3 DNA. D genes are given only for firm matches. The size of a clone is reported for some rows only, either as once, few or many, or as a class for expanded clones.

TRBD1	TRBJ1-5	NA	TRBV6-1	CASQTGDSNQPQHF	TGTGCCAGCCAAACAGGGGATAGCAATCAGCCCCAGCATTTT
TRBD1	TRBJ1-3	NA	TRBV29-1	CSVAGQTGNTIYF	TGCAGCGTCGCGGGACAGACTGGAAACACCATATATTTT
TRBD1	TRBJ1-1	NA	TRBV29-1	CSGRQGAMTEAFF	TGCAGCGGTCGACAGGGGGCTATGACTGAAGCTTTCTTT
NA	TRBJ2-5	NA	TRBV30	CAWSLQRGTGETQYF	TGTGCCTGGAGTCTCCAAAGGGGGACTGGAGAGACCCAGTACTTC
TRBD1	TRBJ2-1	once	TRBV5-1	CASSVPTGGTYNEQFF	TGCGCCAGCAGCGTCCCGACAGGGGGAACCTACAATGAGCAGTTCTTC
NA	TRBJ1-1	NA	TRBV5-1	CASSLEIFTEAFF	TGCGCCAGCAGCTTGGAAATTTTTACTGAAGCTTTCTTT
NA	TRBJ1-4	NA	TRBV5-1	CASGSGTKGNEKLFF	TGCGCCAGCGGCAGTGGGACAAAGGGTAATGAAAAACTGTTTTTT
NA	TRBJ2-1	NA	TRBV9	CASSVEERTRSSYNEQFF	TGTGCCAGCAGCGTAGAAGAACGGACGCGAAGCTCCTACAATGAGCAGTTCTTC
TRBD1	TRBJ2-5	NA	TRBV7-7	CASSSTGVETQYF	TGTGCTAGCAGCTCGACAGGGGTGGAGACCCAGTACTTC
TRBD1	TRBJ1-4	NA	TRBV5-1	CASSAGTANEKLFF	TGCGCCAGCAGTGCCGGGACAGCTAATGAAAAACTGTTTTTT
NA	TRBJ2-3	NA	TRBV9	CASSARGSGSTDTQYF	TGTGCCAGCAGCGCGAGAGGAAGCGGGAGCACAGATACGCAGTATTTT
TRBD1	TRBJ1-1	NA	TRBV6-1	CASSFHGDSPTEAFF	TGTGCCAGCAGTTTTCATGGGGACAGCCCCACTGAAGCTTTCTTT
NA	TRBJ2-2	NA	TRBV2	CASRGQGNTGELFF	TGTGCCAGCAGGGGCCAGGGGAACACCGGGGAGCTGTTTTTT
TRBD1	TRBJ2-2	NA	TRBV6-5	CASSSDRLNTGELFF	TGTGCCAGTTCCTCGGACAGGCTAAACACCGGGGAGCTGTTTTTT
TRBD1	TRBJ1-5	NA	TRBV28	CASTQDRVSNQPQHF	TGTGCCAGCACCCAAGACAGGGTAAGCAATCAGCCCCAGCATTTT
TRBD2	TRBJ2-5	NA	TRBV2	CARRLAGQETQYF	TGTGCCAGAAGACTAGCGGGACAAGAGACCCAGTACTTC
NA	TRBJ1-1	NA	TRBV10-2	CASSESKPKNTEAFF	TGCGCCAGCAGTGAGTCGAAACCGAAGAACACTGAAGCTTTCTTT
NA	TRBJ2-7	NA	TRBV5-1	CASSLNPGRGLPYEQYF	TGCGCCAGCAGCCTAAACCCAGGACGGGGGCTTCCATACGAGCAGTACTTC
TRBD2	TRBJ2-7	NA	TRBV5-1	CASRTLAGGPVAEQYF	TGCGCCAGCAGAACCCTTGCGGGGGGGCCGGTGGCCGAGCAGTACTTC
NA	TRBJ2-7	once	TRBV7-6	CASSRYNSGTVSYEQYF	TGTGCCAGCAGCCGTTACAACTCCGGGACCGTTTCCTACGAGCAGTACTTC
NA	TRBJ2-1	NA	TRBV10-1	CASSEPPRDEQFF	TGCGCCAGCAGTGAGCCGCCTAGAGATGAGCAGTTCTTC
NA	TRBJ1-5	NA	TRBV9	CASSAHPNQPQHF	TGTGCCAGCAGCGCACATCCCAATCAGCCCCAGCATTTT
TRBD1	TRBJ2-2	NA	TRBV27	CASSKRQGTYTGELFF	TGTGCCAGCAGTAAGCGACAGGGGACCTACACCGGGGAGCTGTTTTTT
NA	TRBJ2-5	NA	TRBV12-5	CASGLNLGKETQYF	TGTGCTAGTGGTTTGAACTTGGGGAAAGAGACCCAGTACTTC
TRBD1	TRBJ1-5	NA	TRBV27	CASSPIGTGAYSNQPQHF	TGTGCCAGCAGTCCGATTGGGACAGGCGCTTATAGCAATCAGCCCCAGCATTTT
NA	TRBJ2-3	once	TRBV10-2	CASSLNKRSTDTQYF	TGCGCCAGCAGCCTCAACAAACGGAGCACAGATACGCAGTATTTT
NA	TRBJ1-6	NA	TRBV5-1	CASSLEGDNNSPLHF	TGCGCCAGCAGCTTGGAAGGGGACAATAATTCACCCCTCCACTTT
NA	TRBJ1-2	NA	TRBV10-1	CASSGLNARGYTF	TGCGCCAGCAGTGGGCTCAATGCACGGGGCTACACCTTC
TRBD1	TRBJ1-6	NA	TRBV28	CASSPRDRVNSPLHF	TGTGCCAGCAGCCCAAGGGACAGGGTTAATTCACCCCTCCACTTT
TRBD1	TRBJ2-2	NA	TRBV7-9	CASSFGGQGRSTGELFF	TGTGCCAGCAGCTTCGGGGGACAGGGCCGGTCCACCGGGGAGCTGTTTTTT
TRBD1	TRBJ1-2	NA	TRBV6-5	CASRKGQGNYGYTF	TGTGCCAGCAGGAAGGGACAGGGCAACTATGGCTACACCTTC
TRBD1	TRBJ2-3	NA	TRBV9	CASSVAVRSGTGVPDTQYF	TGTGCCAGCAGCGTAGCTGTGCGGTCGGGGACAGGGGTCCCAGATACGCAGTATTTT
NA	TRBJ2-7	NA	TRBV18	CASSQGTIQNEQYF	TGTGCCAGCTCACAAGGGACAATTCAAAACGAGCAGTACTTC
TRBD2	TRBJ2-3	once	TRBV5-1	CASSLAGTSAHTDTQYF	TGCGCCAGCAGCTTGGCCGGGACTAGCGCCCACACAGATACGCAGTATTTT
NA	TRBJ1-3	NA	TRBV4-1	CASSHPLDTIYF	TGCGCCAGCAGCCACCCCTTAGACACCATATATTTT
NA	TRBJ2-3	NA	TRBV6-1	CASSAGPIPATDTQYF	TGTGCCAGCAGTGCAGGGCCTATCCCCGCCACAGATACGCAGTATTTT
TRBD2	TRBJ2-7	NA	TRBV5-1	CASSFGSSGLAYEQYF	TGCGCCAGCAGCTTCGGTTCTAGCGGGCTGGCCTACGAGCAGTACTTC
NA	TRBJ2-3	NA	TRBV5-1	CASSLGTYGDTQYF	TGCGCCAGCAGCTTAGGGACGTACGGGGATACGCAGTATTTT
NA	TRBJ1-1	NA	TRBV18	CASSPVTAEAFF	TGTGCCAGCTCACCGGTCACAGCTGAAGCTTTCTTT
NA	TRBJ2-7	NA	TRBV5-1	CASSLEGQTYEQYF	TGCGCCAGCAGCTTGGAGGGACAAACCTACGAGCAGTACTTC
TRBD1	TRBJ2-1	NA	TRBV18	CASSPPGDREGNEQFF	TGTGCCAGCTCACCACCGGGGGACAGAGAAGGCAATGAGCAGTTCTTC
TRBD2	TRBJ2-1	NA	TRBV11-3	CASSPVAGFYNEQFF	TGTGCCAGCAGCCCCGTAGCGGGATTCTACAATGAGCAGTTCTTC
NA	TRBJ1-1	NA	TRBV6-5	CASSYLRYTEAFF	TGTGCCAGCAGTTACCTTCGGTACACTGAAGCTTTCTTT
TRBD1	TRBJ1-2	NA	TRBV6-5	CASRRPGTGSYGYTF	TGTGCCAGCAGACGACCCGGGACAGGGTCTTATGGCTACACCTTC
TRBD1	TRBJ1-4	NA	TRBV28	CASSFSRQGNEKLFF	TGTGCCAGCAGTTTCTCCAGACAGGGAAATGAAAAACTGTTTTTT
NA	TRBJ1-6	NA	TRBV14	CASSQERYLSPLHF	TGTGCCAGCAGCCAAGAGCGGTACTTGTCACCCCTCCACTTT
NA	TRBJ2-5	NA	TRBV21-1	CASSKVDRAETQYF	TGTGCCAGCAGCAAGGTGGACAGGGCGGAGACCCAGTACTTC
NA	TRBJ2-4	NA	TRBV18	CASSPDEAKNIQYF	TGTGCCAGCTCACCAGATGAGGCCAAAAACATTCAGTACTTC
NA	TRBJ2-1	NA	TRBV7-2	CASSLQMALYYNEQFF	TGTGCCAGCAGCTTGCAAATGGCCCTGTACTACAATGAGCAGTTCTTC
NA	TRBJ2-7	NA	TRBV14	CASKEERQFTYEQYF	TGTGCCAGCAAAGAGGAGCGGCAGTTCACCTACGAGCAGTACTTC
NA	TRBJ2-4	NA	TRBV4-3	CASSQGLVDIQYF	TGCGCCAGCAGCCAAGGGCTAGTGGACATTCAGTACTTC
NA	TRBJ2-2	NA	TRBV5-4	CASSLGDVVSFGTGELFF	TGTGCCAGCAGCTTGGGGGATGTGGTTTCGTTTGGCACCGGGGAGCTGTTTTTT
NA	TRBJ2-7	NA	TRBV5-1	CASSLGGMGYEQYF	TGCGCCAGCAGCTTGGGCGGGATGGGGTACGAGCAGTACTTC